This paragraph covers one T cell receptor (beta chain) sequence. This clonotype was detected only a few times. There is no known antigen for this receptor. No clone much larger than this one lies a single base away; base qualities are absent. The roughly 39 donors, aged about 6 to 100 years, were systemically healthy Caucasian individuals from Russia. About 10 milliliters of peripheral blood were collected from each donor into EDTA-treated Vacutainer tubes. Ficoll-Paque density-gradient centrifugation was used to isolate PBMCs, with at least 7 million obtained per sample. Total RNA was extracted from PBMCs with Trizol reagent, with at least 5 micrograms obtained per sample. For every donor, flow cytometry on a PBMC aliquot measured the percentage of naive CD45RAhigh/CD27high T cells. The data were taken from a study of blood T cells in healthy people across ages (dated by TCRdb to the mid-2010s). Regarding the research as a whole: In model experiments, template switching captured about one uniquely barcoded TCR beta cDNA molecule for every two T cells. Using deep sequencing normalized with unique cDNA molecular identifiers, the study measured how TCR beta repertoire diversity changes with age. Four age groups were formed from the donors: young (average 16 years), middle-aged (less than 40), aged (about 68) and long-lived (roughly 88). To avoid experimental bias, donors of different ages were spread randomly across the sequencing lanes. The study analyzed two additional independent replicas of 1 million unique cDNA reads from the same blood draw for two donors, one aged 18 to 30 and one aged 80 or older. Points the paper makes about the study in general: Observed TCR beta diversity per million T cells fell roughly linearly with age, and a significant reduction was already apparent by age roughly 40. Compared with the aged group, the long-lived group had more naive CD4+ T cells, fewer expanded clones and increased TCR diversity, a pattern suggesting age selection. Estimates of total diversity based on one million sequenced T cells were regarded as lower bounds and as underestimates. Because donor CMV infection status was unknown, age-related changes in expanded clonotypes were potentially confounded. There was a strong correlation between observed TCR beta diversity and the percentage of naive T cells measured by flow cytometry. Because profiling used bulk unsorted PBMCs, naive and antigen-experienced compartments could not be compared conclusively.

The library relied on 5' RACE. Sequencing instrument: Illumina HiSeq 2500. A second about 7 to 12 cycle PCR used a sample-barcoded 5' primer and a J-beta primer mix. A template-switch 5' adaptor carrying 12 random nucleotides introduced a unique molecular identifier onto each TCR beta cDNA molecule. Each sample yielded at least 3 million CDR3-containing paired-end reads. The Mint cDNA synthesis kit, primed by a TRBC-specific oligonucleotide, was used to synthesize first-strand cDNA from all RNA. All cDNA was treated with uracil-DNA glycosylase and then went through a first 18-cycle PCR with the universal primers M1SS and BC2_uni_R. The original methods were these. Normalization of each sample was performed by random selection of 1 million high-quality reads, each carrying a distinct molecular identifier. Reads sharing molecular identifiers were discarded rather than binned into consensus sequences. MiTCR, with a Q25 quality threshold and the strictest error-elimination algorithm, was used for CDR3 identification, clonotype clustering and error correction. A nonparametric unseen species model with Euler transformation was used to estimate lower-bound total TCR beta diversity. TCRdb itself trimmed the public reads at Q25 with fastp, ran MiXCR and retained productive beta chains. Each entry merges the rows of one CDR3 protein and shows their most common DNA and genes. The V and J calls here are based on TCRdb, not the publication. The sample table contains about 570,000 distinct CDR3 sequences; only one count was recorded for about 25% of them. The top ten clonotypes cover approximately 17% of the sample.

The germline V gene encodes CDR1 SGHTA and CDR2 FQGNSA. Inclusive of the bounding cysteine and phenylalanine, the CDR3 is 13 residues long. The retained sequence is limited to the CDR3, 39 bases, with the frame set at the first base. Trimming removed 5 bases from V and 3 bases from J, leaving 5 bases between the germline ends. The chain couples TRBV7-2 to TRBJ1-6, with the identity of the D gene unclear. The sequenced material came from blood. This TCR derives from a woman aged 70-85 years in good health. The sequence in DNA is TGTGCCAGCAGCGAGTACTATAATTCACCCCTCCACTTT. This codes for CASSEYYNSPLHF.